The 17 T cell receptor beta chains below come from one sample, sequenced in a study of diagnostic markers for celiac disease. TCRdb reprocessed the reads and keeps a single row for each CDR3 protein, giving no DNA. The sample shows approximately 8,000 distinct CDR3 sequences, and 6.3% sits with its ten largest clones. The material sequenced was either unsorted cells or a sorted T cell fraction (not recorded which). These receptors came from a human donor. This table probably holds off-target reads from a library built for another chain.

The V and J genes are TRBV20-1 and TRBJ2-7; the TRBD1 assignment by TCRdb is unverifiable without DNA. The CDR3 contains 14 residues. The germline CDR1 and CDR2 sequences are DFQATT and SNEGSKA (reference sequence). The CDR3 spells CSAQDPTGFYEQYF.

V gene TRBV7-9 combines with J gene TRBJ1-2; TCRdb's assignment of TRBD1 cannot be checked, as there is no DNA. Germline assignment: CDR1 SEHNR and CDR2 FQNEAQ (reference sequence). The CDR3 sequence is 15 residues long. The CDR3 loop reads CASSLTTGGVNGYTF.

CDR3: CASRRNRFNIILREAFF. The V gene is TRBV5-1, the J gene TRBJ1-1. CDR1 and CDR2 from the germline V gene are SGHRS and YFSETQ. The CDR3 loop spans 17 amino acids. Complete variable domain (other parts from reference TRBV5-1 and TRBJ1-1): KAGVTQTPRYLIKTRGQQVTLSCSPISGHRSVSWYQQTPGQGLQFLFEYFSETQRNKGNFPGRFSGRQFSNSRSEMNVSTLELGDSALYLCASRRNRFNIILREAFFGQGTRLTVV.

The CDR3: CASKETGWSYGYTF. The rearrangement joins TRBV19 to TRBJ1-2; TCRdb names TRBD1, which stays unverified in the absence of DNA. The CDR3 runs to 14 residues. Germline CDR1 LNHDA, CDR2 SQIVND (reference sequence). The whole variable domain, remainder taken from reference TRBV19 and TRBJ1-2, is DGGITQSPKYLFRKEGQNVTLSCEQNLNHDAMYWYRQDPGQGLRLIYYSQIVNDFQKGDIAEGYSVSREKKESFPLTVTSAQKNPTAFYLCASKETGWSYGYTFGSGTRLTVV.

J is TRBJ1-5 and V is TRBV12-3 or TRBV12-4; the TCRdb D gene call, TRBD1, has no DNA to confirm it. The CDR3 is made up of 14 amino acids. The CDR3 protein is CASSGTGFNQPQHF.

This clonotype is medium-sized by frequency. The chain carries TRBV7-9 and TRBJ2-1; the D call from TCRdb, TRBD1, cannot be confirmed without DNA. CDR3 length equals 14 residues. Germline CDR1 and CDR2: SEHNR and FQNEAQ (reference sequence). CDR3 sequence: CASSHSYQGNEQFF.

The V gene is TRBV20-1, the J gene TRBJ2-7; the D gene TCRdb calls, TRBD1, cannot be checked with no DNA. The CDR3 totals 14 residues. Germline V CDR1 and CDR2: DFQATT, SNEGSKA (reference sequence). CDR3 sequence: CSADSESGTYEQYF.

This chain uses TRBV7-9 with TRBJ2-5. This CDR3 comprises 15 residues. CDR1 is SEHNR, CDR2 FQNEAQ, per germline (reference sequence). The CDR3 loop reads CASSLRLDSLETQYF.

This clonotype is classed as medium-sized by frequency. The chain employs TRBV7-2 and TRBJ2-1. The CDR3 is 15 residues long. Germline V gives CDR1 SGHTA, CDR2 FQGNSA. CDR3 sequence: CASSPSSSSYNEQFF.

The chain employs TRBV28 and TRBJ2-7; TCRdb returns TRBD1, unconfirmable since there is no DNA. The V gene's germline CDR1 is MDHEN and CDR2 SYDVKM. CDR3 length: 13 residues. The CDR3 here is CASSLGRYYEQYF.

V is TRBV28 and J is TRBJ1-5; TCRdb returns TRBD1, unconfirmable since there is no DNA. The CDR3 extends over 16 amino acids. Germline assignment: CDR1 MDHEN and CDR2 SYDVKM. This chain's CDR3 is CASSITRQGRNQPQHF. Full variable domain (missing parts from reference TRBV28 and TRBJ1-5): DVKVTQSSRYLVKRTGEKVFLECVQDMDHENMFWYRQDPGLGLRLIYFSYDVKMKEKGDIPEGYSVSREKKERFSLILESASTNQTSMYLCASSITRQGRNQPQHFGDGTRLSIL.

This clonotype is medium-sized by frequency. The chain links TRBV10-3 to TRBJ1-2. Germline CDR1 ENHRY, CDR2 SYGVKD. The CDR3 runs 12 residues. CDR3: CAISEEVGGYTF.

The chain combines TRBV7-3 with TRBJ2-1; TCRdb designates TRBD2, a call that cannot be tested without DNA. The germline V gene has CDR1 SGHTA and CDR2 FQGTGA. The CDR3 runs 15 residues. The chain's CDR3 is CASSLGAGGNNEQFF.

The chain uses TRBV5-4 and TRBJ1-1; TCRdb's D gene call, TRBD1, goes unchecked for lack of DNA. In germline, CDR1 is SGHNT, CDR2 YYREEE (reference sequence). The CDR3 is made up of 13 amino acids. The CDR3 spells CASSPRPGGEAFF.

J is TRBJ2-2 and V is TRBV4-2; TCRdb returns TRBD1, unconfirmable since there is no DNA. This CDR3 is 17 amino acids long. CDR1 is LGHNA, CDR2 YNFKEQ, per germline. CDR3 residues: CASSQESGGGNTGELFF.

CDR3 loop: CASSPPFGETQYF. The rearrangement uses TRBV18 and TRBJ2-5. This CDR3 spans 13 amino acids. Germline loops: CDR1 KGHSH, CDR2 LQKENI.

V gene TRBV16 combines with J gene TRBJ1-1. The CDR3 has 16 residues. Germline V CDR1 and CDR2: KGHSY, FQNENV. The CDR3 spells CASSQSSSPVGTEAFF.